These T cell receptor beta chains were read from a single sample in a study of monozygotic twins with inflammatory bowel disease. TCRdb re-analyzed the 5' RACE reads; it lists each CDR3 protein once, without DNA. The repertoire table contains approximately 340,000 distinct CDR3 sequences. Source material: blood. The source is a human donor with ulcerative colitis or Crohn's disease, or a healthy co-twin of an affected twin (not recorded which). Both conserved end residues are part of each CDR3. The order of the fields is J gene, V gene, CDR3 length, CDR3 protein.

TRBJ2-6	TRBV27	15	CASSFSRSGANVLTF
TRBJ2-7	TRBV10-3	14	CAISERTGDYEQYF
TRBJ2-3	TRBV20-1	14	CSASSRGGRDTQYF
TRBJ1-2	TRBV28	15	CASSLGGRLEYGYTF
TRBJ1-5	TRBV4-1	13	CASSQELNQPQHF
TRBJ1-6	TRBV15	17	CATSRDPGMLGGSPLHF
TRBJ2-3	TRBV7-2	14	CASSLILSSDTQYF
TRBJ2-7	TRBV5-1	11	CASTGDHERYF
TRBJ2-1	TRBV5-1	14	CASSLAQVENEQFF
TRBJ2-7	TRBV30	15	CAFAPGIGGVEEQYF
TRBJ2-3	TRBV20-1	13	CSANFQGTDTQYF
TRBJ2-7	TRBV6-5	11	CASQMAYEQYF
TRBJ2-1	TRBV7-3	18	CASSLTGTSGSRMNEQFF
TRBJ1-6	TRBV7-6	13	CASGLDTDSPLHF
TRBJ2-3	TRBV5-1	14	CASSSGGTGGTQYF
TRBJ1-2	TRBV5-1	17	CASSLDGTGAFFPGYTF
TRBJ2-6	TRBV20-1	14	CSAKKPSGANVLTF
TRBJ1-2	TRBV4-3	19	CASSQDRPLGTAANYGYTF
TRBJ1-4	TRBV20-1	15	CSAQLRGHSGEKLFF
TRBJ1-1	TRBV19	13	CASSMGHLAGAFF
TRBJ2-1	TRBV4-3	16	CASSQDRGNSYNEQFF
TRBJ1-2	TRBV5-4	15	CASTSVAGTGYGYTF
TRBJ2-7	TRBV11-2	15	CASSPLRAGPTEQYF
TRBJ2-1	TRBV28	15	CASSLTGLTYNEQFF
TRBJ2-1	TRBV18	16	CASSPFSYGMGNEQFF
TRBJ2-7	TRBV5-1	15	CASSLHGTGWYEQYF
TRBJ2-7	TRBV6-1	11	CASSELIGQYF
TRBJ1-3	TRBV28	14	CASTPRQAGNTIYF
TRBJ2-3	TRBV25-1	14	CASMTSGRTDTQYF
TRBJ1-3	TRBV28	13	CASRGTGRNTIYF
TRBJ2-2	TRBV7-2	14	CASSSGTYPGELFF
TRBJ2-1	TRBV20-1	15	CSASQGLRPNNEQFF